The 32 T cell receptor beta chains below come from one sample, sequenced in a study of blood T cell repertoires in COVID-19. TCRdb's copy holds only in-frame clones and misses some; the assay was immunoSEQ multiplex PCR. This table has 150,000 to 190,000 clones, around 80% appearing once. The specimen was PBMCs or T cells enriched from blood (not recorded which). These receptors all come from a man aged 45 to 65 who had recovered from COVID-19.

The J gene is TRBJ2-2, the V gene TRBV10-3, with TRBD2 as a possible D gene (6 bases). Deletions cut 4 bases from V and 1 base from J, with 10 bases between. Germline V lookup: CDR1 ENHRY, CDR2 SYGVKD. The CDR3 extends over 15 amino acids. The CDR3: CAISVGGENTGELFF. CDR3 nucleotide sequence: TGTGCCATCAGTGTAGGCGGGGAGAACACCGGGGAGCTGTTTTTT.

In this sample, this clone turned up a few times. The gene calls are TRBV7-2 and TRBJ1-1, with a possible D match to TRBD1 (6 bases). This CDR3 has 13 residues. V lost 4 bases to trimming and J lost 7 bases, with 13 bases between them. Germline V gives CDR1 SGHTA, CDR2 FQGNSA. In DNA form, the CDR3 reads TGTGCCAGCAGCTCGAGGACAGAGTTTGAAGCTTTCTTT. Translation gives CASSSRTEFEAFF.

This clone was seen once. The rearrangement joins TRBV11-2 to TRBJ2-2; tentatively, D is TRBD1 (5 bases). Per germline, CDR1 SGHAT and CDR2 FQNNGV. The CDR3 spans 15 residues. The V and J ends lost 5 bases and 1 base respectively, with 11 bases between them. CDR3 in amino acids: CASSQQAVNTGELFF. The CDR3 nucleotides read TGTGCCAGCAGCCAACAGGCGGTGAACACCGGGGAGCTGTTTTTT. The entire variable domain, with the rest obtained from reference TRBV11-2 and TRBJ2-2, is as follows: EAGVAQSPRYKIIEKRQSVAFWCNPISGHATLYWYQQILGQGPKLLIQFQNNGVVDDSQLPKDRFSAERLKGVDSTLKIQPAKLEDSAVYLCASSQQAVNTGELFFGEGSRLTVL.

The chain carries TRBV6-4 and TRBJ1-1; TRBD1 might be the D (5 bases). Germline CDR1 MRHNA, CDR2 SNTAGT. Between the trimmed V and J ends, which lost 6 bases and 6 bases, there was a span of 14 bases. The length of the CDR3 is 13 residues. The CDR3 DNA reads TGTGCCAGCAGCAGGGCCCCGATGGCTGAAGCTTTCTTT. Translated, it gives CASSRAPMAEAFF.

The chain combines TRBV19 with TRBJ1-2, with a weak D call TRBD1 (5 bases). The CDR3 length is 13 residues. CDR1 LNHDA and CDR2 SQIVND come from the germline V gene (reference sequence). V was cut by 4 bases and J by 2 bases, with 8 bases left in between. CDR3 in DNA: TGTGCCAGTAGTACCGCAGGGAACTATGGCTACACCTTC. It translates to CASSTAGNYGYTF.

The chain is built from TRBV19 and TRBJ1-1; weak D call: TRBD1 (6 bases). Germline CDR1 is LNHDA and CDR2 is SQIVND (reference sequence). The V and J ends lost 3 bases and 0 bases respectively, with 11 bases between them. The CDR3 has 15 residues. The CDR3 DNA is TGTGCCAGTAGTATCTCAGGGACATTGAACACTGAAGCTTTCTTT. Translation: CASSISGTLNTEAFF. The variable domain in full, with the rest retrieved from reference TRBV19 and TRBJ1-1, is DGGITQSPKYLFRKEGQNVTLSCEQNLNHDAMYWYRQDPGQGLRLIYYSQIVNDFQKGDIAEGYSVSREKKESFPLTVTSAQKNPTAFYLCASSISGTLNTEAFFGQGTRLTVV.

J is TRBJ2-1 and V is TRBV3-1 (or the pseudogene TRBV3-2), with 11 positions matching TRBD2. CDR3 length: 17 residues. CDR1 LGHDT and CDR2 YNNKEL come from the germline V gene (reference sequence). Unmatched junction bases numbered 9, after V lost 1 base and J lost 7 bases. The CDR3 DNA follows: TGTGCCAGCAGCCAAGGTGTCGGGACTAGCGGTAAGAATGAGCAGTTCTTC. It yields the protein CASSQGVGTSGKNEQFF.

The V gene is TRBV6-5, the J gene TRBJ1-2; the match to TRBD1 covers 9 bases. Per the germline V gene, CDR1 is MNHEY and CDR2 is SVGAGI. The CDR3 consists of 13 residues. The V segment lost 7 bases and the J segment 7 bases; nucleotides outside the gene matches: 7. The DNA for the CDR3 is TGTGCCAGCAAACCGGGACAGGGATCTGGCTACACCTTC. Its protein is CASKPGQGSGYTF.

V and J are TRBV19 and TRBJ2-7, with D hard to call. The V gene lost 3 bases and the J gene lost 2 bases, with 8 bases spanning the gap. Germline V gene sequence: CDR1 LNHDA, CDR2 SQIVND (reference sequence). The CDR3 loop spans 13 amino acids. The CDR3 is CASSIGVTYEQYF. In nucleotides, the CDR3 is TGTGCCAGTAGTATTGGAGTCACCTACGAGCAGTACTTC.

The chain combines TRBV5-1 with TRBJ2-2, with 10 bases fitting TRBD2. This CDR3 region has 18 residues. Germline loops: CDR1 SGHRS, CDR2 YFSETQ. Unmatched junction bases numbered 8, after V lost 3 bases and J lost 0 bases. Written as DNA, the CDR3 is TGCGCCAGCAGCTGGTTAGCGGGGGGCCCTTCGAACACCGGGGAGCTGTTTTTT. This sequence encodes CASSWLAGGPSNTGELFF.

The genes are TRBV19 and TRBJ2-1; D is perhaps TRBD2 (6 bases). Looked up from germline, CDR1 is LNHDA and CDR2 is SQIVND (reference sequence). V lost 3 bases and J lost 3, with 9 bases in between. CDR3 length: 14 amino acids. CDR3 sequence: CASSIGGLYNEQFF. The DNA for the CDR3 is TGTGCCAGTAGTATCGGGGGACTCTACAATGAGCAGTTCTTC.

The chain links TRBV5-1 to TRBJ1-6; D remains ambiguous. This CDR3 has 16 residues. The germline CDR1 and CDR2 sequences are SGHRS and YFSETQ. Trimming stripped 4 bases from V and 0 bases from J, with 11 bases between. CDR3 residues: CASSLNPGSYNSPLHF. The CDR3 DNA follows: TGCGCCAGCAGCCTAAATCCAGGCTCCTATAATTCACCCCTCCACTTT.

This chain uses TRBV6-1 with TRBJ2-7, with TRBD2 as a possible D gene (6 bases). V was cut by 5 bases and J by 0 bases, with 8 bases left in between. This CDR3 has 13 amino acids. From germline, CDR1 is MNHNS and CDR2 SASEGT. The CDR3 region has the DNA TGTGCCAGCAGTTCGGGGGACTCCTACGAGCAGTACTTC. Translated: CASSSGDSYEQYF.

This clone was seen a handful of times. J is TRBJ1-2 and V is TRBV13, with D hard to call. Trimming cost V 1 base and J 8 bases, with 17 bases left between them. There are 15 residues in the CDR3. Germline-derived CDR1 and CDR2 are PRHDT and FYEKMQ (reference sequence). DNA for the CDR3: TGTGCCAGCAGCTTAGAGGCCCCGGGAGGAAGGGGCTACACCTTC. It translates to CASSLEAPGGRGYTF.

The gene calls are TRBV6-5 and TRBJ2-5; 7 nucleotides align to TRBD2. The CDR3 is 16 amino acids. The ends lost 3 bases at V and 4 bases at J; junction bases unmatched: 11. The germline V gene encodes CDR1 MNHEY and CDR2 SVGAGI. The CDR3 protein is CASSYGRAGPRETQYF. The CDR3 DNA is TGTGCCAGCAGTTATGGCCGAGCGGGGCCCAGAGAGACCCAGTACTTC.

The chain couples TRBV5-4 to TRBJ1-1; D gene uncertain. Germline values: CDR1 SGHNT, CDR2 YYREEE (reference sequence). This CDR3 comprises 13 residues. V lost 5 bases and J lost 0, with 8 bases in between. CDR3 protein: CASSLDLNTEAFF. The CDR3 DNA is TGTGCCAGCAGTCTCGACTTGAACACTGAAGCTTTCTTT.

The table lists this clone with a count of one. CDR3 region: CASSPGTEGVQPQHF. The DNA for the CDR3 is TGTGCCAGCAGCCCAGGGACAGAGGGGGTTCAGCCCCAGCATTTT. The rearrangement uses TRBV16 and TRBJ1-5, with 7 bases identical to TRBD1. Germline V gene sequence: CDR1 KGHSY, CDR2 FQNENV. J gave up 6 bases and V 4 bases, and 9 bases lay outside the gene matches. The CDR3 runs to 15 residues.

This clone was detected only a few times. The CDR3 reads CATSDPTGGHETQYF. DNA for the CDR3: TGTGCCACCAGTGATCCGACAGGGGGCCACGAGACCCAGTACTTC. The rearrangement uses TRBV24-1 and TRBJ2-5, with 10 bases that match TRBD1. This CDR3 is built from 15 residues. V shed 3 bases and J 5 bases; nucleotides not matched to a gene: 5. CDR1 KGHDR and CDR2 SFDVKD come from the germline V gene.

The gene calls are TRBV19 and TRBJ2-7; 9 bases map to TRBD1. Germline V CDR1 and CDR2: LNHDA, SQIVND (reference sequence). J was trimmed by 3 bases and V by 4 bases; bases with no gene match: 7. CDR3 length: 15 amino acids. The CDR3 protein is CASSTPRGQGYEQYF. The CDR3 DNA sequence: TGTGCCAGTAGTACCCCTCGGGGACAGGGCTACGAGCAGTACTTC. Looking up the rest from reference TRBV19 and TRBJ2-7 gives the full variable domain: DGGITQSPKYLFRKEGQNVTLSCEQNLNHDAMYWYRQDPGQGLRLIYYSQIVNDFQKGDIAEGYSVSREKKESFPLTVTSAQKNPTAFYLCASSTPRGQGYEQYFGPGTRLTVT.

The rearrangement links TRBV12-3 or TRBV12-4 to TRBJ1-6; D is perhaps TRBD1 (5 bases). Trimming pared 5 bases from V and 10 bases from J, leaving 12 bases between. The CDR3 sequence is 13 residues long. DNA of the CDR3: TGTGCCAGCAGTGTCAGGGAGGGCTCACCCCTCCACTTT. Amino acids: CASSVREGSPLHF.

The V call is TRBV21-1, the J call TRBJ1-3. TRBV21-1 is marked as a pseudogene. This CDR3 contains 16 residues. CDR3 protein: CASSVRGGYSGNTIYF. CDR3 bases: TGTGCCAGCAGTGTAAGGGGGGGATACTCTGGAAACACCATATATTTT.

The chain combines TRBV18 with TRBJ2-5; D may be TRBD2 (6 bases). V lost 6 bases, J lost 2 bases, and 16 bases lay in between. Germline CDR1 reads KGHSH; CDR2 reads LQKENI. The CDR3 runs to 15 residues. CDR3 sequence reads: CASSLTTGDQETQYF. The CDR3 DNA reads as TGTGCCAGCTCTCTAACAACGGGAGATCAAGAGACCCAGTACTTC.

The chain has TRBV20-1 and TRBJ1-2; D is unclear. The CDR3 is 12 residues long. The germline V gene encodes CDR1 DFQATT and CDR2 SNEGSKA (reference sequence). V was trimmed by 3 bases and J by 8 bases, leaving 13 bases between them. Here the CDR3 reads CSASGGRRGYTF. CDR3 nucleotide sequence: TGCAGTGCTAGTGGAGGGCGCCGCGGCTACACCTTC.

The chain combines TRBV5-1 with TRBJ2-5, with D maybe TRBD1 (6 bases). Trimming took 0 bases from V and 3 from J, leaving 9 bases between them. The CDR3 extends over 14 amino acids. The germline V gene encodes CDR1 SGHRS and CDR2 YFSETQ. The CDR3 nucleotides are TGCGCCAGCAGCTTGGTGGCAGGGGAAGAGACCCAGTACTTC. It encodes CASSLVAGEETQYF.

This clone was seen once. The V and J genes are TRBV3-1 (or the pseudogene TRBV3-2) and TRBJ2-1; 10 positions agree with TRBD2. Per the germline V gene, CDR1 is LGHDT and CDR2 is YNNKEL (reference sequence). The CDR3 extends over 13 amino acids. Losses at the gene ends were 3 bases for V and 8 bases for J; bases not matched to a gene: 1. For the CDR3, the DNA is TGTGCCAGCAGCCACGGGACTAGCGATGAGCAGTTCTTC. Translated, it gives CASSHGTSDEQFF.

The V and J genes are TRBV5-6 and TRBJ2-2; 13 bases are a match to TRBD2. This CDR3 contains 17 residues. Germline V gene sequence: CDR1 SGHDT, CDR2 YYEEEE. V shed 4 bases and J 2 bases; nucleotides not matched to a gene: 5. This CDR3 reads CASSLGLAGYNTGELFF. The CDR3 DNA reads TGTGCCAGCAGCCTGGGACTAGCGGGGTACAACACCGGGGAGCTGTTTTTT.

The chain joins TRBV24-1 to TRBJ2-1, with 12 bases lining up with TRBD2. V gave up 2 bases and J gave up 2 bases; unmatched junction bases: 3. Per the germline V gene, CDR1 is KGHDR and CDR2 is SFDVKD. The CDR3 loop spans 17 amino acids. The CDR3 region is CATSDSRLAGAYNEQFF. The CDR3 DNA follows: TGTGCCACCAGTGATTCCAGACTAGCGGGGGCCTACAATGAGCAGTTCTTC.

The chain employs TRBV5-1 and TRBJ1-1; possible D gene TRBD1, 6 bases. Germline V gene data show CDR1 as SGHRS and CDR2 as YFSETQ. The CDR3 spans 13 residues. With 6 bases removed from V and 1 base from J, the gap between germline ends came to 10 bases. The CDR3 region has the DNA TGCGCCAGCACCTTAGGGGGGAACACTGAAGCTTTCTTT. It is translated as CASTLGGNTEAFF.

This chain uses TRBV2 with TRBJ2-5; 8 nucleotides agree with TRBD1. The germline CDR1 and CDR2 sequences are SNHLY and FYNNEI. The CDR3 extends over 15 amino acids. Trimming cost V 3 bases and J 7 bases; bases outside gene matches: 10. Here the CDR3 reads CASSEGLGQGGTQYF. The CDR3 DNA is TGTGCCAGCAGTGAGGGGCTTGGACAGGGTGGGACCCAGTACTTC. The variable domain in full, completed from reference TRBV2 and TRBJ2-5, reads EPEVTQTPSHQVTQMGQEVILRCVPISNHLYFYWYRQILGQKVEFLVSFYNNEISEKSEIFDDQFSVERPDGSNFTLKIRSTKLEDSAMYFCASSEGLGQGGTQYFGPGTRLLVL.

This CDR3 reads CASSNPSGLVGYTF. The CDR3 nucleotides read TGTGCCAGCAGCAACCCCAGCGGGCTCGTTGGCTACACCTTC. J is TRBJ1-2 and V is TRBV21-1. TRBV21-1 is reported as a pseudogene. CDR3 length: 14 residues.

The genes are TRBV6-2 or TRBV6-3 and TRBJ1-2; 7 bases map to TRBD1. The CDR3 contains 15 residues. The ends lost 5 bases at V and 0 bases at J; junction bases unmatched: 6. The V gene's germline CDR1 is MNHEY and CDR2 SVGEGT. The CDR3 coding sequence is TGTGCCAGCAGTCGGGACAGTCTAGCTAACTATGGCTACACCTTC. This sequence encodes CASSRDSLANYGYTF.

The chain uses TRBV18 and TRBJ2-1; D is perhaps TRBD2 (6 bases). V lost 0 bases and J 3 bases, leaving 9 bases between the germline ends. The germline CDR1 and CDR2 sequences are KGHSH and LQKENI. This CDR3 comprises 15 residues. CDR3 residues: CASSPPGTHYNEQFF. For the CDR3, the DNA is TGTGCCAGCTCACCACCTGGGACTCACTACAATGAGCAGTTCTTC.